This TCR beta chain was recorded in a study of T cells in Graves' hyperthyroidism and ophthalmopathy. TCR beta CDR3 sequences were amplified from RNA transcripts. HTBI primers were employed in a first-round RT-PCR of the TCR CDR3. Via MiXCR, TCRdb re-called the multiplex PCR reads, giving one row per CDR3 protein. The table has approximately 560,000 distinct CDR3 sequences, around 45% seen once. V was pared by 8 bases and J by 7 bases, with 21 bases between. The length of the CDR3 is 13 residues. CDR1 and CDR2 from the germline V gene are SQVTM and ANQGSEA. In patients aged 18 to 65, hyperthyroidism was newly diagnosed, with duration under 2 months. Exclusion followed for patients with uncontrolled infection, other autoimmune disease, pregnancy or lactation. Thyroid ultrasound and orbital computed tomography, with clinical symptoms and serum thyroxine and TRAb, informed diagnoses. This clonotype was counted a few times.

J is TRBJ2-7 and V is TRBV29-1; a possible D gene is TRBD1 (6 bases). The sequencing input was peripheral blood or thyroid tissue (not recorded which). The TCR comes from a woman younger than 35 with Graves' hyperthyroidism. The CDR3 DNA reads as TGCAGCTTCTTCGGGACAAACCCCTGGGAGCAGTACTTC. Encoded protein: CSFFGTNPWEQYF.